The sequence of this T cell receptor (beta chain) was determined in a study of T cells in Graves' hyperthyroidism and ophthalmopathy. The germline CDR1 and CDR2 sequences are MNHNY and SVGAGI (reference sequence). This CDR3 contains 13 residues. V lost 0 bases to trimming and J lost 2 bases, with 4 bases between them. Amplified TCR beta CDR3 regions derived from RNA transcripts. HTBI primers were the set used in a first-round RT-PCR of the TCR CDR3. TCRdb re-called the multiplex PCR reads with MiXCR, one entry per CDR3 protein. The data show about 560,000 distinct CDR3 sequences, approximately 16% seen once.

Sequencing was performed on blood. The rearrangement uses TRBV6-6 and TRBJ2-5; no clear D gene. The TCR comes from a woman younger than 30 with Graves' hyperthyroidism. Here the CDR3 reads CASSYSAQETQYF. The CDR3, as DNA: TGTGCCAGCAGTTACTCCGCACAAGAGACCCAGTACTTC.